The rows below give T cell receptor beta chains drawn from one sample of a study of blood T cell repertoires in COVID-19. Produced via immunoSEQ multiplex PCR; TCRdb's table is partial and in-frame only. The sample yields about 64,000 clones, roughly four fifths seen once. Sample: peripheral blood. Every receptor here comes from a human donor in a cohort sampled during active COVID-19. CDR3s include the opening cysteine and the closing phenylalanine or tryptophan. The D gene is left open where the match is weak. Not every row has a clone size; where given, it reads once, few, many or a size class.

v_gene: TRBV11-1
j_gene: TRBJ2-3
abundance: NA
d_gene: NA
CDR3nt: TGTGCCAGCAGCTATGAGGATACGCAGTATTTT
CDR3aa: CASSYEDTQYF

v_gene: TRBV5-6
j_gene: TRBJ1-2
abundance: once
d_gene: NA
CDR3nt: TGTGCCAGCAGCTTGGCCCTTGTTTTCACCTTC
CDR3aa: CASSLALVFTF

v_gene: TRBV3-1/TRBV3-2
j_gene: TRBJ2-2
abundance: NA
d_gene: NA
CDR3nt: TGTGCCAGCAGCCAGTCACAGGGAGGGCGCGCCGGGGAGCTGTTTTTT
CDR3aa: CASSQSQGGRAGELFF

v_gene: TRBV2
j_gene: TRBJ1-6
abundance: NA
d_gene: NA
CDR3nt: TGTGCCAGCTTGGGGCTTCGTTCACCCCTCCACTTT
CDR3aa: CASLGLRSPLHF

v_gene: TRBV12-3/TRBV12-4
j_gene: TRBJ1-6
abundance: once
d_gene: NA
CDR3nt: TGTGCCAGCAGTTTGGGGGGGGATTCACCCCTCCACTTT
CDR3aa: CASSLGGDSPLHF

v_gene: TRBV6-5
j_gene: TRBJ1-1
abundance: once
d_gene: TRBD1
CDR3nt: TGTGCCAGCACCAACAGGGGGGAAGCTTTCTTT
CDR3aa: CASTNRGEAFF

v_gene: TRBV6-5
j_gene: TRBJ2-5
abundance: NA
d_gene: TRBD2
CDR3nt: TGTGCCAGCAGTTATCGGCCTAGCGGGAGGGAGACCCAGTACTTC
CDR3aa: CASSYRPSGRETQYF

v_gene: TRBV4-1
j_gene: TRBJ2-5
abundance: NA
d_gene: NA
CDR3nt: TGCGCCAGCAGCCAAGATCCTAGCAGGCAAGAGACCCAGTACTTC
CDR3aa: CASSQDPSRQETQYF

v_gene: TRBV6-5
j_gene: TRBJ1-6
abundance: NA
d_gene: NA
CDR3nt: TGTGCCAGCAGTTACTCGATACGCGCCGAGTCACCCCTCCACTTT
CDR3aa: CASSYSIRAESPLHF

v_gene: TRBV12-2
j_gene: TRBJ1-4
abundance: few
d_gene: NA
CDR3nt: TGTGCAAGTCGCCCCACTCGTCCACGAGTACTGTTTTTT
CDR3aa: CASRPTRPRVLFF

v_gene: TRBV6-1
j_gene: TRBJ2-1
abundance: NA
d_gene: TRBD1
CDR3nt: TGTGCCAGCAGTGAAGCACGGACAGGGTACAATGAGCAGTTCTTC
CDR3aa: CASSEARTGYNEQFF

v_gene: TRBV5-6
j_gene: TRBJ2-7
abundance: NA
d_gene: NA
CDR3nt: TGTGCCAGCAGCGCCGTTAGTACAGGTAGCCGCGAGCAGTACTTC
CDR3aa: CASSAVSTGSREQYF

v_gene: TRBV6-1
j_gene: TRBJ1-5
abundance: NA
d_gene: TRBD1
CDR3nt: TGTGCCAGCAGTGAGGCAGGGGGCTATGATCAGCCCCAGCATTTT
CDR3aa: CASSEAGGYDQPQHF

v_gene: TRBV5-1
j_gene: TRBJ2-5
abundance: NA
d_gene: NA
CDR3nt: TGCGCCAGCAGCCCGGGACTTAATCAAGAGACCCAGTACTTC
CDR3aa: CASSPGLNQETQYF

v_gene: TRBV4-2
j_gene: TRBJ2-7
abundance: NA
d_gene: TRBD2
CDR3nt: TGTGCCAGCAGCCACTCCGGGACTAGCGGTGACCAAGAGCAGTACTTC
CDR3aa: CASSHSGTSGDQEQYF

v_gene: TRBV2
j_gene: TRBJ2-3
abundance: NA
d_gene: NA
CDR3nt: TGTGCCAGCAGTGAAGCGAGTCGCACAGATACGCAGTATTTT
CDR3aa: CASSEASRTDTQYF

v_gene: TRBV15
j_gene: TRBJ2-5
abundance: NA
d_gene: NA
CDR3nt: TGTGCCACCGGGCAGGGCCAAGAGACCCAGTACTTC
CDR3aa: CATGQGQETQYF

v_gene: TRBV18
j_gene: TRBJ1-1
abundance: NA
d_gene: TRBD1
CDR3nt: TGTGCCAGCTCACGTACTCGGGACAGGGATCAAGCTTTCTTT
CDR3aa: CASSRTRDRDQAFF

v_gene: TRBV7-6
j_gene: TRBJ2-3
abundance: NA
d_gene: TRBD1
CDR3nt: TGTGCCAGCAGCTTCCGGGACAGGGGGCCAGCCGGAGACGGTACGCAGTATTTT
CDR3aa: CASSFRDRGPAGDGTQYF

v_gene: TRBV6-5
j_gene: TRBJ2-2
abundance: NA
d_gene: NA
CDR3nt: TGTGCCAGCAAAGGGGCAGGGATAAACACCGGGGAGCTGTTTTTT
CDR3aa: CASKGAGINTGELFF

v_gene: TRBV30
j_gene: TRBJ1-6
abundance: few
d_gene: TRBD1
CDR3nt: TGTGCCTGGAGTGGCCAGGGGGCAGGGATAAATTCACCCCTCCACTTT
CDR3aa: CAWSGQGAGINSPLHF

v_gene: TRBV7-6
j_gene: TRBJ1-4
abundance: few
d_gene: NA
CDR3nt: TGTGCCAGCAGCCCACGTGACAGGCTAGAACTGTTTTTT
CDR3aa: CASSPRDRLELFF

v_gene: TRBV14
j_gene: TRBJ2-3
abundance: NA
d_gene: TRBD1
CDR3nt: TGTGCCAGCAGCCAAGGGGGGACAGTTAGCACAGATACGCAGTATTTT
CDR3aa: CASSQGGTVSTDTQYF

v_gene: TRBV6-5
j_gene: TRBJ1-2
abundance: once
d_gene: NA
CDR3nt: TGTGCCAGCAGGGCGGGGATCCGGCGCTACACCTTC
CDR3aa: CASRAGIRRYTF

v_gene: TRBV6-6
j_gene: TRBJ1-2
abundance: NA
d_gene: NA
CDR3nt: TGTGCCAGCAGGCAGGGGTCTGCGTCTGGCTACACCTTC
CDR3aa: CASRQGSASGYTF

v_gene: TRBV5-1
j_gene: TRBJ2-3
abundance: once
d_gene: TRBD2
CDR3nt: TGCGCCAGCAGCTTCCGAGGGACTAGCGGGGTCACAGATACGCAGTATTTT
CDR3aa: CASSFRGTSGVTDTQYF

v_gene: TRBV7-9
j_gene: TRBJ2-5
abundance: NA
d_gene: TRBD2
CDR3nt: TGTGCCAGCAGCTTAGGGCTAGCGGGGGAAGAGACCCAGTACTTC
CDR3aa: CASSLGLAGEETQYF

v_gene: TRBV7-8
j_gene: TRBJ2-2
abundance: few
d_gene: TRBD2
CDR3nt: TGTGCCAGCAGCTTATTGGGAGGGACCGGGGAGCTGTTTTTT
CDR3aa: CASSLLGGTGELFF

v_gene: TRBV6-4
j_gene: TRBJ2-3
abundance: NA
d_gene: NA
CDR3nt: TGTGCCAGCAGCAAGACAGGTCTTTACACAGATACGCAGTATTTT
CDR3aa: CASSKTGLYTDTQYF

v_gene: TRBV6-5
j_gene: TRBJ2-3
abundance: NA
d_gene: NA
CDR3nt: TGTGCCAGCAGTTACCCCGTCCAGGACTGGTATTTT
CDR3aa: CASSYPVQDWYF

v_gene: TRBV2
j_gene: TRBJ1-2
abundance: NA
d_gene: TRBD1
CDR3nt: TGTGCCAGCAGTCCAACCCGGACAGGGGCCTATGGCTACACCTTC
CDR3aa: CASSPTRTGAYGYTF